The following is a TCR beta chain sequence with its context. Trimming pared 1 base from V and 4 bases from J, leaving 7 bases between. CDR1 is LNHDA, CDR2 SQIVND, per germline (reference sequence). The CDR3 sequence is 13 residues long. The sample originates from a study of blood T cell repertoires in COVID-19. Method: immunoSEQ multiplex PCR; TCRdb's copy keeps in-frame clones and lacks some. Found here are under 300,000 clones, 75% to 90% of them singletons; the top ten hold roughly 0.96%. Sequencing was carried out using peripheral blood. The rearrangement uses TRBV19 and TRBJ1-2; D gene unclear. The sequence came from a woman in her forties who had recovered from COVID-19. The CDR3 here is CASSIGASYGYTF. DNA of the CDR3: TGTGCCAGTAGTATAGGGGCAAGCTATGGCTACACCTTC.